This entry is about one T cell receptor beta chain. This clone was seen a few times. Its antigen remains undetermined. Per-base qualities were not stored, and no clone one base away is much larger. The method behind the library was the immunoSEQ multiplex PCR assay. In its TCRdb copy, this immuneACCESS table keeps in-frame sequences only and misses some clones. Where compared with another copy, unresolved V genes explain less than half of these, and the others have no known cause. This sample lists about 44,000 clones; about 75% were detected once. The ten largest clones capture 15% to 20% of the sample. The cysteine opens and the phenylalanine closes a CDR3 of 13 amino acids. CDR3 DNA only is kept here, 39 bases in frame from base 1. The germline V gene encodes CDR1 MNHEY and CDR2 SVGAGI. A distance of 14 bases separates the germline ends of V and J, which lose 8 bases and 6 bases respectively. This entry is derived from a study of control samples from healthy donors and cancer patients (TCRdb year 2020).

The V and J genes are TRBV6-5 and TRBJ1-5, with the identity of the D gene unclear. The clonotype was recovered from a male donor with melanoma. Sample: formalin-fixed, paraffin-embedded tissue. CDR3 protein: CASQVRFGQPQHF. The DNA sequence is given as TGTGCCAGCCAGGTTCGTTTCGGTCAGCCCCAGCATTTT.